Listed here are 17 T cell receptor beta chains from one sample, sequenced in a study of blood T cell repertoires in COVID-19. Sequencing was performed with immunoSEQ multiplex PCR; in TCRdb, only in-frame clones are kept and a portion is missing. The data contain 150,000 to 160,000 clones, roughly 83% of them singletons. Sequencing was carried out using peripheral blood. Receptors originate from a woman in her fifties or sixties with acute or convalescent COVID-19.

The V gene is TRBV30, the J gene TRBJ1-5; the D is unclear. Germline CDR1 is GTSNPN and CDR2 is SVGIG (reference sequence). The CDR3 loop spans 14 amino acids. V lost 4 bases and J lost 2, with 12 bases in between. The CDR3 loop reads CAWTPGWGNQPQHF. In nucleotides, the CDR3 is TGTGCCTGGACCCCGGGGTGGGGCAATCAGCCCCAGCATTTT.

The chain uses TRBV30 and TRBJ1-2; 8 bases line up with TRBD1. The J segment lost 8 bases and the V segment lost 3 bases, leaving 8 bases of the junction unmatched. Germline CDR1 and CDR2: GTSNPN and SVGIG (reference sequence). The CDR3 spans 13 residues. The CDR3 DNA reads TGTGCCTGGAGGAGGACAGGGACCCGGGGCTACACCTTC. Translating it yields CAWRRTGTRGYTF.

In this sample, this clone turned up once. V usage is TRBV11-2 and J usage is TRBJ1-6; D is possibly TRBD1 (5 bases). This CDR3 is 14 amino acids long. V was trimmed by 3 bases and J by 7 bases, leaving 10 bases between them. Germline loops: CDR1 SGHAT, CDR2 FQNNGV. The CDR3 loop is CASSLLTENSPLHF. The CDR3 nucleotides are TGTGCCAGCAGCTTGTTGACAGAAAATTCACCCCTCCACTTT.

This chain joins TRBV7-3 and TRBJ1-2, with 8 bases matching TRBD1. Trimming at V came to 3 bases and at J to 6 bases, leaving 6 bases not matched to a gene. Germline loops: CDR1 SGHTA, CDR2 FQGTGA. The CDR3 spans 14 residues. CDR3 bases: TGTGCCAGCAGCTTGTTTGCGACAGGGGATGGCTACACCTTC. This encodes CASSLFATGDGYTF.

The rearrangement uses TRBV7-3 and TRBJ2-3; D perhaps matches TRBD2 (7 bases). This CDR3 region has 14 residues. V lost 4 bases to trimming and J lost 4 bases, with 12 bases between them. Germline CDR1 is SGHTA and CDR2 is FQGTGA. CDR3 sequence: CASSSMGGPDTQYF. In DNA, the CDR3 is TGTGCCAGCAGCTCCATGGGGGGGCCAGATACGCAGTATTTT.

J is TRBJ2-2 and V is TRBV5-1; TRBD2 might be the D (6 bases). CDR1 is SGHRS, CDR2 YFSETQ, per germline. This CDR3 is 18 amino acids long. V lost 4 bases and J 5 bases, leaving 24 bases between the germline ends. The CDR3 loop is CASSPGTHEAYFTGELFF. CDR3 nucleotides: TGCGCCAGCAGCCCGGGGACTCACGAAGCATACTTTACCGGGGAGCTGTTTTTT. Together with reference TRBV5-1 and TRBJ2-2, the CDR3 gives the full variable domain: KAGVTQTPRYLIKTRGQQVTLSCSPISGHRSVSWYQQTPGQGLQFLFEYFSETQRNKGNFPGRFSGRQFSNSRSEMNVSTLELGDSALYLCASSPGTHEAYFTGELFFGEGSRLTVL.

V gene TRBV19 combines with J gene TRBJ2-2, with TRBD2 identical over 7 bases. The CDR3 spans 16 residues. V shed 7 bases, J shed 3 bases, and the junction held 11 bases outside the gene matches. Germline loops: CDR1 LNHDA, CDR2 SQIVND (reference sequence). The CDR3, as DNA: TGTGCCAGTATGGGAGGGGCAGGGAGTTACACCGGGGAGCTGTTTTTT. It codes for CASMGGAGSYTGELFF.

The rearrangement links TRBV30 to TRBJ2-7; D perhaps matches TRBD2 (6 bases). Trimming removed 5 bases at V and 1 base at J, with 9 bases between. Germline values: CDR1 GTSNPN, CDR2 SVGIG (reference sequence). The CDR3 runs 12 residues. CDR3 DNA: TGTGCCTGGGACGGGGGTTCCTACGAGCAGTACTTC. This sequence encodes CAWDGGSYEQYF.

A word on this clone: Within the sample, other DNA sequences also encode this same CDR3. The chain is built from TRBV9 and TRBJ1-2; 11 bases align to TRBD1. The germline V gene has CDR1 SGDLS and CDR2 YYNGEE. The CDR3 consists of 14 residues. Trimming took 2 bases from V and 7 from J; bases not matched to a gene: 4. Written as DNA, the CDR3 is TGTGCCAGCAGCGTCAGGACAGGGGGCAGTGGCTACACCTTC. Translating it yields CASSVRTGGSGYTF.

The rearrangement joins TRBV14 to TRBJ1-2, with D uncertain. There are 13 residues in the CDR3. CDR1 and CDR2 from the germline V gene are SGHDN and FVKESK. Deletions cut 0 bases from V and 7 bases from J, with 9 bases between. The CDR3 spells CASSQDYTGGYTF. In DNA, the CDR3 is TGTGCCAGCAGCCAAGACTACACGGGTGGCTACACCTTC.

The chain carries TRBV5-1 and TRBJ1-1; TRBD1 agrees at 7 bases. The CDR3 totals 15 residues. The trim removed 6 bases at V and 3 bases at J, leaving 11 bases unmatched. Germline lookup yields CDR1 SGHRS and CDR2 YFSETQ. The CDR3 DNA follows: TGCGCCAGCAAAGGAGGAGGGGGCAAAGACACTGAAGCTTTCTTT. Its translation is CASKGGGGKDTEAFF.

The rearrangement joins TRBV5-1 to TRBJ2-2, with 7 bases lining up with TRBD1. The V gene end was trimmed by 3 bases and the J gene end by 1 base; junction bases not matched to a gene: 9. The CDR3 sequence is 17 residues long. Germline V gene data show CDR1 as SGHRS and CDR2 as YFSETQ. The CDR3 spells CASSWGRGTVNTGELFF. CDR3 coding DNA: TGCGCCAGCAGCTGGGGCCGAGGGACAGTGAACACCGGGGAGCTGTTTTTT.

The chain has TRBV5-1 and TRBJ2-3; 9 bases fit TRBD2. The trim removed 4 bases at V and 2 bases at J, leaving 8 bases unmatched. Per germline, CDR1 SGHRS and CDR2 YFSETQ. This CDR3 spans 16 amino acids. Written as DNA, the CDR3 is TGCGCCAGCAGCCCGAGCGGGGGGTCCCTCACAGATACGCAGTATTTT. It is translated as CASSPSGGSLTDTQYF. The variable domain in full, completed from reference TRBV5-1 and TRBJ2-3, reads KAGVTQTPRYLIKTRGQQVTLSCSPISGHRSVSWYQQTPGQGLQFLFEYFSETQRNKGNFPGRFSGRQFSNSRSEMNVSTLELGDSALYLCASSPSGGSLTDTQYFGPGTRLTVL.

The chain joins TRBV18 to TRBJ1-1; no clear D gene. The length of the CDR3 is 13 residues. The germline V and J ends were trimmed by 4 bases and 4 bases, with 10 bases remaining between them. Germline V lookup: CDR1 KGHSH, CDR2 LQKENI. The CDR3 nucleotides read TGTGCCAGCTCACAGAGCGGGCCCACTGAAGCTTTCTTT. This codes for CASSQSGPTEAFF.

The chain uses TRBV10-3 and TRBJ1-2, with TRBD1 as a possible D gene (5 bases). Trimming pared 0 bases from V and 7 bases from J, leaving 15 bases between. Germline V CDR1 and CDR2: ENHRY, SYGVKD. CDR3 length: 15 residues. This CDR3 reads CAISESPGILAGYTF. The CDR3, as DNA: TGTGCCATCAGTGAGTCTCCAGGGATTTTAGCTGGCTACACCTTC.

As concerns this clone: Other DNA sequences of this sample code for an identical CDR3. V usage is TRBV9 and J usage is TRBJ2-5; no firm D call. CDR1 is SGDLS and CDR2 is YYNGEE in the germline V gene. Trimming left V 2 bases short and J 2 bases short, with 13 bases between. This CDR3 contains 15 residues. The CDR3 coding sequence is TGTGCCAGCAGCGTGGTATCGGGTAGACAAGAGACCCAGTACTTC. Amino acid sequence: CASSVVSGRQETQYF.

The chain employs TRBV13 and TRBJ2-3; perhaps TRBD2 as D (7 bases). Germline loops: CDR1 PRHDT, CDR2 FYEKMQ (reference sequence). V was pared by 5 bases and J by 3 bases, with 18 bases between. The CDR3 extends over 16 amino acids. CDR3 nucleotides: TGTGCCAGCAGCGCCCCCGGGGGGCTGGGTACAGATACGCAGTATTTT. Translating gives CASSAPGGLGTDTQYF.